This T cell receptor beta chain was obtained from a study of read filtering for tumor transcriptome and immune sequencing. About the research overall: By R-ISS, stages I, II and III held approximately 8, 16 and 7 patients. Whole-transcriptome libraries were prepared after DNase treatment.

From roughly 0.4 ug of RNA, a library with molecular barcoded alpha/delta and beta/gamma adaptors was made. MiXCR, applied by TCRdb to the reads, yields one record per CDR3 protein. Of roughly 130,000 distinct CDR3 sequences listed, over 10% are singletons. Every patient had bone marrow sampled while the disease was active. This receptor was identified in a donor aged 40 or older with multiple myeloma. The sequenced sample was a population of CD138-negative cells sorted from bone marrow.

CDR3 DNA: TGCGCCAGCAGCGTACGGGGGATCCAAGAGACCCAGTACTTC. Amino acids: CASSVRGIQETQYF. This chain joins TRBV5-1 and TRBJ2-5; the D gene is possibly TRBD2 (6 bases). This CDR3 has 14 amino acids. CDR1 SGHRS and CDR2 YFSETQ come from the germline V gene. V lost 4 bases and J 1 base, leaving 11 bases between the germline ends. Complete variable domain (other parts from reference TRBV5-1 and TRBJ2-5): KAGVTQTPRYLIKTRGQQVTLSCSPISGHRSVSWYQQTPGQGLQFLFEYFSETQRNKGNFPGRFSGRQFSNSRSEMNVSTLELGDSALYLCASSVRGIQETQYFGPGTRLLVL.